The present T cell receptor (beta chain) was sequenced within a study of T cell repertoires in cytomegalovirus infection. Looking at the study overall: Public TCR beta signatures were indicative of both CMV infection and a matching HLA type. Study results and caveats: Based on cumulative public TCR beta family frequency, carriers of CMV plus the relevant HLA were identified. The ex vivo response showed dominance by HLA-C-restricted CMV-specific TCR beta clonotypes.

Remarks on this clonotype: Its antigen is still unknown.

This CDR3 contains 17 residues. V shed 1 base and J shed 0 bases, with 13 bases lying between them. Germline V gene sequence: CDR1 SGHVS, CDR2 FNYEAQ. TCRdb analysed the reads with MiXCR anew, one entry per CDR3 protein. The profile shows 550,000 to 850,000 distinct CDR3 sequences, around 32% of them singletons. The sequencing here drew on cultured PBMCs, taken from culture after CMV antigen stimulation. The chain uses TRBV7-6 and TRBJ1-5; D is unclear. The clonotype comes from a human donor in good health (CMV status not recorded). Some clones in this sample may be carry-over from other donors' samples. CDR3: CASSLESRWYSNQPQHF. The CDR3 region has the DNA TGTGCCAGCAGCTTAGAATCGCGCTGGTATAGCAATCAGCCCCAGCATTTT.